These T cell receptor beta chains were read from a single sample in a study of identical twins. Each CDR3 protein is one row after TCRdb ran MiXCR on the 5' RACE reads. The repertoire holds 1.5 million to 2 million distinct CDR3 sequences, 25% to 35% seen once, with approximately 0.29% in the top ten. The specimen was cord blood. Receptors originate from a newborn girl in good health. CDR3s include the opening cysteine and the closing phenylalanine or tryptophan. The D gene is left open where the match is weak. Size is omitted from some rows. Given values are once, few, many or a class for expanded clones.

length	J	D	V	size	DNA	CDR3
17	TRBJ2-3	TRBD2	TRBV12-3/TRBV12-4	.	TGTGCCAACAGTTTGATGAAACTAGCGGGAGGGCCGAGGACGCAGTATTTT	CANSLMKLAGGPRTQYF
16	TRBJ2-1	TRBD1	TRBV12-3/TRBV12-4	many	TGTGCCAGCAGTTTAGATCTCAGGGGGAAGTACAATGAGCAGTTCTTC	CASSLDLRGKYNEQFF
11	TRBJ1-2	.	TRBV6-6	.	TGTGCCAGCAGCGGGGGTATCGGCTACACCTTC	CASSGGIGYTF
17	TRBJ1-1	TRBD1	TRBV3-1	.	TGTGCCAGCAGCCAAGACCGGACAGGGCCACTGAACACTGAAGCTTTCTTT	CASSQDRTGPLNTEAFF
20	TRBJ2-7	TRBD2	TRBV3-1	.	TGTGCCAGCAGCCAAGGAGAGACTAGCTTGGGTGGGAGATTTCCCAATGAGCAGTACTTC	CASSQGETSLGGRFPNEQYF
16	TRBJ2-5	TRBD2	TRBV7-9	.	TGTGCCAGCAGCTCAGCCAGCGGGAGGGTCGACGTTGAGCAGTACTTC	CASSSASGRVDVEQYF
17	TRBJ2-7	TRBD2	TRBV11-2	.	TGTGCCAGCAGTTCGCTAGCGGGGGTACGCTTCTACAATGAGCAGTACTTC	CASSSLAGVRFYNEQYF
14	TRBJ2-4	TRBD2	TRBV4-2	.	TGTGCCAGCAGTCTCTCAAAGCGGGCGGGGGAGCAGTACTTC	CASSLSKRAGEQYF
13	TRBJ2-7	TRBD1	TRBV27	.	TGTGCCAGCAGTAAGGACAGGGGCTACGAGCAGTACTTC	CASSKDRGYEQYF
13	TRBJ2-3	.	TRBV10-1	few	TGCGCCAGCAGTGAGTCGAGAGGGGATACGCAGTATTTT	CASSESRGDTQYF
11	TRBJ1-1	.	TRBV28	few	TGTGCCAGCACGGGGAACAATGAAGCTTTCTTT	CASTGNNEAFF
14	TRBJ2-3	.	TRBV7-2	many	TGTGCCAGCAGAGGTTTAACTAGCACAGATACGCAGTATTTT	CASRGLTSTDTQYF
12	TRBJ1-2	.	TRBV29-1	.	TGCAGCGTTGAAAAGGCGGACTATGGCTACACCTTC	CSVEKADYGYTF
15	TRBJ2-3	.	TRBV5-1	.	TGCGCCAGCAGCTTGGCCACGGGAAGCACAGATACGCGGTATTTT	CASSLATGSTDTRYF
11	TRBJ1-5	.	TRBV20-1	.	TGCAGTGCGCCTCTGAGGCAGCCCCAGCATTTT	CSAPLRQPQHF
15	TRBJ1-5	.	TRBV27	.	TGTGCCAGCAGACACCTGGGGGGTCGCGGACAGCCCCAGCATTTT	CASRHLGGRGQPQHF
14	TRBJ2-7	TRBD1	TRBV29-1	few	TGCAGCGTTGTCTTGACAGGGGTGGTTGGCGAGCAGTACTTC	CSVVLTGVVGEQYF
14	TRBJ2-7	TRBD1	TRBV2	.	TGTGCCAGCAGGGACCCGGGACAGGGGTACGAGCAGTACTTC	CASRDPGQGYEQYF
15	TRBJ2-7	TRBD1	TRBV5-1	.	TGCGCCAGCAGCCCCGGGACAGGGAGTCGTGGGGAGCAGTACTTC	CASSPGTGSRGEQYF
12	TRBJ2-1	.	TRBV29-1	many	TGCAGCGTTGAAGAGAGGGTCAATGAGCAGTTCTTC	CSVEERVNEQFF
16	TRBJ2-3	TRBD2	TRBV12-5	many	TGTGCTAGTGGTTTGGTACTAGCGGGGTCCACAGATACGCAGTATTTT	CASGLVLAGSTDTQYF
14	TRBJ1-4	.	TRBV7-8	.	TGTGCCAGCAGCCAACAGGGAGGAGGGGAAAAACTGTTTTTT	CASSQQGGGEKLFF
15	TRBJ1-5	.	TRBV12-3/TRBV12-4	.	TGTGCCAGCAGTGTCAGGACAGTAGGGAATCAGCCCCAGCATTTT	CASSVRTVGNQPQHF
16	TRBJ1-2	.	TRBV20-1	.	TGCAGTGCTAGAGATTGGGGCCCAGGCGGGGACTATGGCTACACCTTC	CSARDWGPGGDYGYTF
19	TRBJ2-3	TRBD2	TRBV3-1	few	TGTGCCAGCAGCCAAGTACCGCCGGGACTAGCGGGCCTCACAGATACGCAGTATTTT	CASSQVPPGLAGLTDTQYF
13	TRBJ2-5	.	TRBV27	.	TGTGCCAGCAGTTTTGCGACGAGAGAGACCCAGTACTTC	CASSFATRETQYF
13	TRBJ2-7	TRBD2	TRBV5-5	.	TGTGCCAGCAGCCCGGGACTAGCTGAGGAGCAGTACTTC	CASSPGLAEEQYF
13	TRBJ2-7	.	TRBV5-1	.	TGCGCCAGCAGCGTGTCCATCCCCTACGAGCAGTACTTC	CASSVSIPYEQYF